What follows are 2 T cell receptor beta chains derived from one specimen sequenced in a study of blood T cells in healthy people across ages. The second PCR ran roughly 7 to 12 cycles with a sample-barcoded 5' primer and J-beta primers. TCRdb reprocessed the 5' RACE reads with MiXCR, giving one entry per CDR3 protein. The table records some 1.5 million distinct CDR3 sequences, approximately 42% of them present only once. The source material was blood. These receptor sequences come from a woman in her late teens or twenties in good health.

This clonotype was seen repeatedly, ten times or more. The chain combines TRBV6-2 or TRBV6-3 with TRBJ2-1, with unresolved D. V gave up 5 bases and J gave up 0 bases, with 8 bases separating them. Germline V gene sequence: CDR1 MNHEY, CDR2 SVGEGT. The CDR3 is 14 amino acids. The CDR3 here is CASSRLASYNEQFF. In DNA, the CDR3 is TGTGCCAGCAGTAGGTTAGCCTCCTACAATGAGCAGTTCTTC.

This chain connects TRBV30 to TRBJ1-2; possible D gene TRBD1, 5 bases. The CDR3 loop spans 15 amino acids. From germline, CDR1 is GTSNPN and CDR2 SVGIG (reference sequence). Trimming pared 0 bases from V and 5 bases from J, leaving 16 bases between. The CDR3 protein is CAWSVRVGLGYGYTF. DNA of the CDR3: TGTGCCTGGAGTGTACGGGTGGGGCTGGGATATGGCTACACCTTC.